This T cell receptor (beta chain) was sequenced in a study of PD-L1 blockade in urothelial cancer. Clones were sequenced by immunoSEQ multiplex PCR, and TCRdb holds only the in-frame ones, with some missing. The profile shows approximately 100,000 clones, about 91% of them singletons. Comment on this clone: The antigen is undetermined.

Points from the study as a whole: Clones that were tumor-associated expanded more in the blood of durable-benefit patients at 3 weeks.

The source material was PBMCs, sampled around atezolizumab (anti-PD-L1) treatment. The source is a woman older than 75 with urothelial cancer.

CDR3 DNA sequence: TGTGCCAGCATCAACAGGGGATCGGGAGGGGAGCTGTTTTTT. It is translated as CASINRGSGGELFF. The gene calls are TRBV6-6 and TRBJ2-2; 7 nucleotides match TRBD1. After removal of 7 bases from V and 8 bases from J, the junction contained 10 bases not matched to a gene. The CDR3 totals 14 residues. CDR1 is MNHNY and CDR2 is SVGAGI in the germline V gene (reference sequence).